Reported below is one T cell receptor beta chain. This sample is part of a study of OX40 agonist ivuxolimab in advanced cancers. In the study overall: Ivuxolimab, an antibody acting as an agonist of OX40 (CD134), was used to treat patients. Under the entry rules, prior anti-PD-1, anti-PD-L1 or anti-CTLA-4 therapy was allowed, and more than 35% had some.

Only in-frame clones appear in the TCRdb table, and some are missing; sequencing was by immunoSEQ multiplex PCR. The sample has about 98,000 clones; about 85% are singletons. The CDR3 totals 15 residues. The junction had 5 bases not matched to a gene; V was cut back by 2 bases and J by 3 bases. Germline assignment: CDR1 SGHTA and CDR2 FQGTGA. The sample in question was CD4+ or CD8+ T cells sorted from blood, obtained in a trial of the OX40 agonist ivuxolimab. The chain employs TRBV7-3 and TRBJ2-7; TRBD2 agrees at 9 bases. This TCR came from an adult with an advanced solid tumor such as melanoma, head and neck, liver or kidney cancer. The DNA for the CDR3 is TGTGCCAGCAGCTTAGCAGCGGGAGGAGGCTACGAGCAGTACGTC. This translates into CASSLAAGGGYEQYV.